These 25 T cell receptor beta chains came from one sample sequenced in a study of blood T cells in healthy people across ages (dated by TCRdb to the mid-2010s). The library relied on 5' RACE. The instrument was an Illumina HiSeq 2500. A second PCR of about 6 to 11 cycles was run with a J-beta primer mix and a sample-barcoded 5' primer. TCRdb reprocessed the public reads (quality trimming at Q25 with fastp, clone calling with MiXCR) and kept in-frame beta chains. Records with the same CDR3 protein are collapsed into one entry carrying the most frequent genes and DNA. A total of roughly 1,500,000 distinct CDR3 sequences appear in this sample, roughly 45% of them only once. The ten top clones hold approximately 7.9% of the sample. The sequencing sample was made of blood. The source is a woman in her late teens or twenties in good health.

A remark on this clonotype: One junction end does not reproduce the germline sequence, and a read error may be involved. The chain uses TRBV4-1 and TRBJ2-1, with TRBD2 matching 10 bases. The CDR3 covers 16 residues. The V gene's germline CDR1 is MGHRA and CDR2 YSYEKL. The CDR3 spells CASSQRAGGPYNEQFF. The CDR3, as DNA: TGCGCCAGCAGCCAACGAGCGGGGGGGCCCTACAATGAGCAGTTCTTT.

The chain is built from TRBV5-1 and TRBJ1-1, with unresolved D. The CDR3 loop spans 15 amino acids. V was shortened by 3 bases and J by 4 bases, with 16 bases between the two germline ends. Germline CDR1 and CDR2: SGHRS and YFSETQ. The CDR3 sequence is CASSSGEVGLTEAFF. The CDR3 DNA reads as TGCGCCAGCAGCTCCGGGGAGGTAGGCCTCACTGAAGCTTTCTTT.

V usage is TRBV2 and J usage is TRBJ2-5; TRBD2 aligns across 14 bases. The end of the DNA is better explained by TRBJ2-7, so the J call may be wrong. CDR3 length: 14 amino acids. Germline loops: CDR1 SNHLY, CDR2 FYNNEI. The CDR3 loop reads CASEGLAGVNEQYF. In nucleotides, the CDR3 is TGTGCCAGCGAGGGACTAGCGGGGGTCAACGAGCAGTACTTC.

This clonotype showed up just a few times. This sequence joins TRBV4-1 and TRBJ1-5; D may be TRBD1 (5 bases). Trimming pared 5 bases from V and 7 bases from J, leaving 18 bases between. There are 15 residues in the CDR3. Germline CDR1 is MGHRA and CDR2 is YSYEKL. In DNA form, the CDR3 reads TGCGCCAGCAGCGTCGGCCGGAACGAGGGGCAGCCCCAGCATTTT. Translating gives CASSVGRNEGQPQHF.

The chain recombines TRBV28 with TRBJ2-1; no clear D gene. Germline CDR1 reads MDHEN; CDR2 reads SYDVKM. The CDR3 is made up of 16 amino acids. The germline V and J ends were trimmed by 4 bases and 5 bases, with 18 bases remaining between them. CDR3 bases: TGTGCCAGCAGTTACTATGGTGGGAATAAACACAATGAGCAGTTCTTC. This encodes CASSYYGGNKHNEQFF.

This clonotype was picked up many times. The chain combines TRBV4-2 with TRBJ2-1; D perhaps matches TRBD1 (6 bases). Germline V gene data show CDR1 as LGHNA and CDR2 as YNFKEQ. V dropped 5 bases and J dropped 8 bases, with 7 bases sitting between them. The CDR3 totals 11 residues. In nucleotides, the CDR3 is TGTGCCAGCAGCAGGACAGATGAGCAGTTCTTC. Its translation: CASSRTDEQFF.

The V and J genes are TRBV27 and TRBJ2-5; TRBD2 aligns across 9 bases. Germline trimming cut 5 bases from V and 5 bases from J; bases unmatched to any gene: 12. Germline assignment: CDR1 MNHEY and CDR2 SMNVEV (reference sequence). The CDR3 runs 16 residues. DNA for the CDR3: TGTGCCAGCAGTCCGCGGGCCAGCGGGGGGTCGGAGACCCAGTACTTC. Translation: CASSPRASGGSETQYF.

This clonotype appeared a few times. V gene TRBV6-5 combines with J gene TRBJ1-4; D is ambiguous. CDR1 is MNHEY, CDR2 SVGAGI, per germline. V dropped 4 bases and J dropped 0 bases, with 12 bases sitting between them. The CDR3 is 16 amino acids. The CDR3 DNA reads TGTGCCAGCAGTTTACTTTCTAGTCCAACTAATGAAAAACTGTTTTTT. This sequence encodes CASSLLSSPTNEKLFF.

This clonotype was seen more than once but under ten times. V usage is TRBV5-1 and J usage is TRBJ2-3, with TRBD2 matching over 9 bases. The CDR3 has 16 amino acids. V gave up 0 bases and J gave up 5 bases; unmatched junction bases: 7. Germline V lookup: CDR1 SGHRS, CDR2 YFSETQ. The CDR3 DNA is TGCGCCAGCAGCTTGGGTCTAGCGGGAACCGGAGATACGCAGTATTTT. Protein sequence: CASSLGLAGTGDTQYF.

The table lists this clonotype with a few counts. V usage is TRBV5-1 and J usage is TRBJ2-7; D uncertain. The CDR3 is 17 residues long. Trimming took 2 bases from V and 4 from J, leaving 22 bases between them. Germline CDR1 is SGHRS and CDR2 is YFSETQ. The CDR3 protein is CASSFSGESRSFYEQYF. CDR3 DNA: TGCGCCAGCAGCTTCTCGGGTGAGAGCAGGTCCTTTTACGAGCAGTACTTC.

The table lists this clonotype with a few counts. This chain uses TRBV6-6 with TRBJ1-2; D not resolved. The ends were cut back, 2 bases at V and 5 bases at J, with 15 bases in the middle. This CDR3 comprises 15 residues. Germline V gives CDR1 MNHNY, CDR2 SVGAGI (reference sequence). CDR3 nucleotide sequence: TGTGCCAGCAGTTACATTGGCGCACCGGAGTATGGCTACACCTTC. This sequence encodes CASSYIGAPEYGYTF.

This clonotype was seen repeatedly, ten times or more. The V and J genes are TRBV12-3 or TRBV12-4 and TRBJ2-3, with a possible D match to TRBD2 (6 bases). V gave up 4 bases and J gave up 1 base, with 9 bases separating them. The CDR3 has 14 residues. Written as DNA, the CDR3 is TGTGCCAGCAGTTCCGGGGAGGGCACAGATACGCAGTATTTT. It encodes CASSSGEGTDTQYF.

This clonotype was seen a handful of times. The CDR3 loop is CASRPLSSGANVLTF. The CDR3 nucleotides read TGTGCCAGCAGGCCTCTAAGCTCTGGGGCCAACGTCCTGACTTTC. J is TRBJ2-6 and V is TRBV6-4; unclear D gene. Trimming pared 6 bases from V and 0 bases from J, leaving 9 bases between. This CDR3 comprises 15 residues. Looked up from germline, CDR1 is MRHNA and CDR2 is SNTAGT.

This sequence joins TRBV27 and TRBJ2-5; D might be TRBD2 (6 bases). Trimming took 3 bases from V and 0 from J, leaving 17 bases between them. Germline V gives CDR1 MNHEY, CDR2 SMNVEV (reference sequence). The CDR3 is 17 amino acids. The CDR3 loop is CASSFIADRYYQETQYF. DNA of the CDR3: TGTGCCAGCAGTTTTATAGCGGACCGATATTACCAAGAGACCCAGTACTTC.

This clonotype occurred a few times. The chain links TRBV20-1 to TRBJ1-5, with no clear D. The ends were cut back, 6 bases at V and 7 bases at J, with 22 bases in the middle. Germline V gene data show CDR1 as DFQATT and CDR2 as SNEGSKA (reference sequence). The CDR3 consists of 15 residues. In DNA form, the CDR3 reads TGCAGTGCGAACGGTGGGGAGTCAGCCCGGCAGCCCCAGCATTTT. Protein product: CSANGGESARQPQHF.

This chain connects TRBV6-6 to TRBJ2-7; 12 bases match TRBD1. J gave up 12 bases and V 5 bases, and 11 bases lay outside the gene matches. The germline CDR1 and CDR2 sequences are MNHNY and SVGAGI (reference sequence). This CDR3 has 14 amino acids. CDR3 residues: CASSIPGQGAIMYF. The CDR3 DNA follows: TGTGCCAGCAGTATACCGGGACAGGGGGCAATAATGTACTTC.

This rearrangement joins TRBV7-2 to TRBJ2-4, with D maybe TRBD2 (6 bases). The CDR3 consists of 16 residues. The V end was cut by 5 bases, the J end by 13 bases, with 27 bases between. Germline CDR1 SGHTA, CDR2 FQGNSA. Here the CDR3 reads CASSPKVAAKPGEQYF. The CDR3 DNA reads TGTGCCAGCAGCCCAAAGGTTGCAGCTAAACCGGGGGAGCAGTACTTC. The full variable domain, with the rest looked up from reference TRBV7-2 and TRBJ2-4, is GAGVSQSPSNKVTEKGKDVELRCDPISGHTALYWYRQSLGQGLEFLIYFQGNSAPDKSGLPSDRFSAERTGGSVSTLTIQRTQQEDSAVYLCASSPKVAAKPGEQYFGAGTRLSVL.

CDR3 DNA: TGTGCCAGCAGTTCGCGGGAGGCCCCGGCGCTTGAACAGTTCTTC. Amino acid sequence: CASSSREAPALEQFF. The chain has TRBV7-2 and TRBJ2-1; TRBD2 agrees at 8 bases. CDR1 and CDR2 (germline): SGHTA, FQGNSA. The CDR3 sequence is 15 residues long. J lost 13 bases, V lost 6 bases, and 17 bases had no gene match.

V is TRBV21-1 and J is TRBJ1-1. TRBV21-1 is reported as a pseudogene. The CDR3 extends over 14 amino acids. CDR3 sequence reads: CASNIGGRDTEAFF. CDR3 in DNA: TGTGCCAGCAACATAGGGGGGAGGGACACTGAAGCTTTCTTT.

This clonotype was recorded a few times. This chain joins TRBV29-1 and TRBJ1-1, with D perhaps matching TRBD1 (5 bases). CDR1 and CDR2 (germline): SQVTM, ANQGSEA. Between the trimmed V and J ends, which lost 1 base and 5 bases, there was a span of 14 bases. The CDR3 extends over 14 amino acids. The CDR3 nucleotides are TGCAGCGTTGAAGGGGAGGGGAGTGGAACTGAAGCTTTCTTT. This sequence encodes CSVEGEGSGTEAFF.

This sequence joins TRBV25-1 and TRBJ1-1; D uncertain. Germline V gene lookup returns CDR1 MGHDK and CDR2 SYGVNS. V lost 0 bases and J 6 bases, leaving 5 bases between the germline ends. This CDR3 has 12 residues. DNA for the CDR3: TGTGCCAGCAGTGAATACCCCCCTGAAGCTTTCTTT. It encodes CASSEYPPEAFF.

As regards this clonotype: Mismatch with germline at one junction end may stem from a read error. The V and J genes are TRBV29-1 and TRBJ2-4; TRBD1 aligns across 8 bases. Germline loops: CDR1 SQVTM, CDR2 ANQGSEA. The CDR3 length is 13 residues. CDR3 DNA: TGCAGCGCAGACCAGGGGGCCCCAAACAGTCAGTACTTC. This encodes CSADQGAPNSQYF.

The CDR3 is CASSLVLAGGINEQFF. DNA for the CDR3: TGTGCCAGCAGCTTGGTATTAGCGGGGGGGATAAATGAGCAGTTCTTC. The chain employs TRBV7-9 and TRBJ2-1; 11 bases agree with TRBD2. J gave up 7 bases and V 3 bases, and 8 bases lay outside the gene matches. This CDR3 is 16 amino acids long. CDR1 is SEHNR, CDR2 FQNEAQ, per germline (reference sequence).

The chain has TRBV6-6 and TRBJ2-7; TRBD1 is a possible D gene (6 bases). Germline V gene data show CDR1 as MNHNY and CDR2 as SVGAGI (reference sequence). Trimming took off 2 bases at V and 5 bases at J, with 13 bases between the two ends. The CDR3 runs 14 residues. CDR3 amino acids: CASSYTSGENEQYF. The CDR3 coding sequence is TGTGCCAGCAGTTACACGTCAGGGGAAAACGAGCAGTACTTC.

V usage is TRBV5-1 and J usage is TRBJ2-5; 9 positions agree with TRBD1. Germline values: CDR1 SGHRS, CDR2 YFSETQ. The junction had 10 bases not matched to a gene; V was cut back by 3 bases and J by 4 bases. The CDR3 totals 16 residues. The CDR3 region is CASSSPGQGGPETQYF. In DNA, the CDR3 is TGCGCCAGCAGCTCTCCGGGACAGGGTGGTCCAGAGACCCAGTACTTC.